This T cell receptor beta chain was found in a study of cytomegalovirus exposure and HLA in healthy donors. Turning to the study itself: About 80 million unique TCRs, all from HLA-typed donors, were included in an early release of the data.

Losses at the gene ends were 5 bases for V and 7 bases for J; bases not matched to a gene: 7. This CDR3 comprises 13 residues. Germline CDR1 LNHDA, CDR2 SQIVND (reference sequence). Regarding this clone: Its antigen is undetermined.

The PCR made use of 60 Vbeta and 13 Jbeta primers. TCRdb keeps only in-frame clones here, not all; method: immunoSEQ multiplex PCR. The sample holds tens of thousands of clones; around 66% are singletons and the top ten take approximately 15%. Study-wide results and limits: Most TCR sequences were seen very rarely across donors, but some public TCRs occurred in many. Rates of TCR association differed by HLA locus in a later analysis, with DRB1 highest and HLA-C lowest.

This receptor was taken from a woman aged 35 to 49 in good health and CMV-seropositive. Sequencing was carried out using PBMCs. The chain uses TRBV19 and TRBJ2-7; 8 bases match TRBD1. The CDR3 protein is CASSAQGAREQYF. CDR3 in DNA: TGTGCCAGTAGTGCTCAGGGGGCGCGGGAGCAGTACTTC.